Following are 5 T cell receptor beta chains from one sample sequenced in a study of blood T cell repertoires in COVID-19. The repertoire was sequenced with immunoSEQ multiplex PCR; TCRdb's copy has only in-frame clones and lacks some. The data show hundreds of thousands of clones, around 86% seen once. The sequenced material came from peripheral blood. The receptors shown here come from a human donor in a cohort sampled during active COVID-19.

V gene TRBV6-5 combines with J gene TRBJ1-5; 8 bases are a match to TRBD1. CDR1 and CDR2 from the germline V gene are MNHEY and SVGAGI. Trimming at V came to 8 bases and at J to 2 bases, leaving 8 bases not matched to a gene. This CDR3 contains 15 residues. CDR3 in DNA: TGTGCCAGCGGTAGGACAGGGACTGGCAATCAGCCCCAGCATTTT. Translation gives CASGRTGTGNQPQHF.

The chain recombines TRBV2 with TRBJ2-1; TRBD1 matches at 10 bases. Unmatched junction bases numbered 6, after V lost 5 bases and J lost 2 bases. The CDR3 is 16 residues long. The germline V gene has CDR1 SNHLY and CDR2 FYNNEI. CDR3 nucleotide sequence: TGTGCCAGCAGTAAACCGGGACAGGGGACCTACAATGAGCAGTTCTTC. Its protein product is CASSKPGQGTYNEQFF.

Only a few counts were recorded for this clone. The sample contains more than one DNA sequence encoding this CDR3. The rearrangement uses TRBV3-1 (or the pseudogene TRBV3-2) and TRBJ2-1, with TRBD2 as a possible D gene (5 bases). CDR1 is LGHDT, CDR2 YNNKEL, per germline (reference sequence). The CDR3 has 15 residues. V was cut by 1 base and J by 0 bases, with 7 bases left in between. CDR3 sequence (DNA): TGTGCCAGCAGCCAAGGTGGGAGCTCCTACAATGAGCAGTTCTTC. Protein product: CASSQGGSSYNEQFF.

This chain links TRBV9 with TRBJ1-1; D perhaps matches TRBD1 (6 bases). Looked up from germline, CDR1 is SGDLS and CDR2 is YYNGEE. This CDR3 spans 15 amino acids. V was shortened by 4 bases and J by 9 bases, with 22 bases between the two germline ends. The CDR3 region has the DNA TGTGCCAGCAGCACATACAACCGCGCGGACAGCAAAGCTTTCTTT. Translation gives CASSTYNRADSKAFF.

This chain joins TRBV29-1 and TRBJ2-1; 8 bases agree with TRBD2. J gave up 6 bases and V 2 bases, and 6 bases lay outside the gene matches. Per the germline V gene, CDR1 is SQVTM and CDR2 is ANQGSEA. This CDR3 has 14 residues. This chain's CDR3 is CSVEPSGRPNEQFF. The CDR3 nucleotides read TGCAGCGTTGAACCCAGCGGGAGACCCAATGAGCAGTTCTTC.